The entry that follows covers one T cell receptor (beta chain) sequence. No DNA is shown, since the ends of the CDR3 on it are uncertain; the CDR3 is the one TCRdb lists. The library came from three nested PCR rounds adapted from ARM-PCR protocols. Each CDR3 protein gets one entry after TCRdb re-called the multiplex PCR reads with MiXCR. The sample lists just over 200,000 distinct CDR3 sequences; roughly 70% were seen once. This sample is drawn from a study of tumor and adjacent non-tumor tissue in lung cancer. Study-wide context: Patients comprised 12 adenocarcinoma, a couple of squamous cell carcinoma and 1 small cell lung cancer. The patients, 10 to 11 men and 4 to 6 women, were roughly 30 to 80 with stage I to III disease. Some 4.2 million productive TCRbeta reads were obtained per sample on average.

RNA was extracted from bulk tissue without any cell sorting. Newly diagnosed lung cancer patients had thoracic surgery in China, August–late 2014, without prior chemotherapy. Germline V gene sequence: CDR1 MNHEY, CDR2 SVGAGI. 15 amino acids form the CDR3, both terminal residues included. The source is a man in his sixties with non-small cell lung cancer. The specimen sequenced was lung tumor tissue. This rearrangement joins TRBV6-5 to TRBJ2-6. The CDR3 spells CVNSYFGSGANVQSF.